A single sample is the source of the 24 T cell receptor beta chains below, sequenced in a study of T cell responses to AZD1222 COVID-19 vaccine (dated by TCRdb to the early 2020s). The sample's time point label is to be understood as: baseline before first vaccination. Library preparation employed the immunoSEQ multiplex PCR assay. The source is immuneACCESS, and TCRdb retained only in-frame sequences with V and J called. Part of the clones is not carried over; for the studies checked, unresolved V genes explain less than half of this, and the remainder is unexplained. Within this sample are 130,000 to 150,000 clones, with more than 80% of them counted one time only. The biggest ten clones account for roughly 1.5% of the sample. The sequencing here drew on peripheral blood, taken on day 0 of AZD1222 vaccination. Receptor source: an adult in good health.

This chain uses TRBV7-2 with TRBJ1-2; no clear D gene. CDR1 is SGHTA and CDR2 is FQGNSA in the germline V gene. V was clipped by 2 bases and J by 3 bases, with 7 bases between them. This CDR3 is built from 13 residues. The CDR3 sequence is CASSLKGYYGYTF. The DNA for the CDR3 is TGTGCCAGCAGCTTAAAGGGATACTATGGCTACACCTTC. Complete variable domain (other parts from reference TRBV7-2 and TRBJ1-2): GAGVSQSPSNKVTEKGKDVELRCDPISGHTALYWYRQSLGQGLEFLIYFQGNSAPDKSGLPSDRFSAERTGGSVSTLTIQRTQQEDSAVYLCASSLKGYYGYTFGSGTRLTVV.

The genes are TRBV24-1 and TRBJ2-7; 13 nucleotides match TRBD2. The junction had 8 bases not matched to a gene; V was cut back by 2 bases and J by 2 bases. The CDR3 contains 18 residues. From germline, CDR1 is KGHDR and CDR2 SFDVKD. CDR3 in DNA: TGTGCCACCAGTGATTCGACCCCAACTAGCGGGAGGGCCTACGAGCAGTACTTC. It is translated as CATSDSTPTSGRAYEQYF.

The V gene is TRBV3-1 (or the pseudogene TRBV3-2), the J gene TRBJ2-3; TRBD2 is a possible D gene (5 bases). CDR3 length: 15 amino acids. Trimming left V 4 bases short and J 1 base short, with 12 bases between. Germline values: CDR1 LGHDT, CDR2 YNNKEL (reference sequence). This chain's CDR3 is CASSRSGSGTDTQYF. The CDR3 DNA follows: TGTGCCAGCAGCCGCAGTGGGAGTGGCACAGATACGCAGTATTTT.

The V gene is TRBV5-1, the J gene TRBJ1-2, with TRBD1 as a possible D gene (6 bases). Trimming left V 7 bases short and J 5 bases short, with 15 bases between. The V gene's germline CDR1 is SGHRS and CDR2 YFSETQ. This CDR3 region has 13 residues. The CDR3, as DNA: TGCGCCAGCGATCAGGGGAGTCGGTATGGCTACACCTTC. Its translation is CASDQGSRYGYTF.

This chain joins TRBV15 and TRBJ1-5; D is unclear. Between the trimmed V and J ends, which lost 2 bases and 0 bases, there was a span of 14 bases. The CDR3 is 17 amino acids. The germline V gene has CDR1 LNHNV and CDR2 YYDKDF (reference sequence). In nucleotides, the CDR3 is TGTGCCACCAGCAGATCGGCGGGCCTCAATAGCAATCAGCCCCAGCATTTT. As protein: CATSRSAGLNSNQPQHF.

This chain joins TRBV5-4 and TRBJ1-1; D remains ambiguous. V was trimmed by 1 base and J by 6 bases, leaving 10 bases between them. This CDR3 contains 13 residues. Per the germline V gene, CDR1 is SGHNT and CDR2 is YYREEE (reference sequence). The CDR3 spells CASSLTRAAEAFF. The CDR3 bases are TGTGCCAGCAGCTTGACGAGGGCCGCTGAAGCTTTCTTT.

The V call is TRBV4-1, the J call TRBJ2-6; D unresolved. Germline CDR1 reads MGHRA; CDR2 reads YSYEKL. The CDR3 runs to 15 residues. V lost 3 bases, J lost 5 bases, and 11 bases lay in between. CDR3 DNA sequence: TGCGCCAGCAGCCACCTTGACTCAAGGGCCAACGTCCTGACTTTC. Translation gives CASSHLDSRANVLTF.

The chain links TRBV21-1 to TRBJ2-2; the D call in the table, TRBD2, was not verified against the DNA. TRBV21-1 corresponds to a pseudogene. CDR3 length: 17 amino acids. CDR3 bases: TGTGCCAGCAGGAAGGGACTAGCGGGAGTCAACACCGGGGAGCTGTTTTTT. Protein product: CASRKGLAGVNTGELFF.

This sequence joins TRBV20-1 and TRBJ2-1; unclear D gene. This CDR3 is built from 10 residues. Per germline, CDR1 DFQATT and CDR2 SNEGSKA (reference sequence). CDR3 region: CSSRGDEQFF. The CDR3 bases are TGCAGCAGTAGAGGCGATGAGCAGTTCTTC.

The chain is built from TRBV28 and TRBJ2-1; 8 bases are shared with TRBD2. J was trimmed by 5 bases and V by 6 bases; bases with no gene match: 9. There are 15 residues in the CDR3. Germline V gives CDR1 MDHEN, CDR2 SYDVKM. The CDR3 DNA is TGTGCCAGCAGCCATCTAGCGGGTGGAAACAATGAGCAGTTCTTC. It is translated as CASSHLAGGNNEQFF.

The chain employs TRBV12-2 and TRBJ1-2. TRBV12-2 is a known pseudogene. This CDR3 has 14 residues. CDR3 DNA: TGTGCAAGTCGCTTCCCGGACGAGGACTATGGCTACACCTTC. Translated: CASRFPDEDYGYTF.

V and J are TRBV5-1 and TRBJ1-2; weak D call: TRBD1 (5 bases). This CDR3 has 14 residues. Between the trimmed V and J ends, which lost 0 bases and 2 bases, there was a span of 8 bases. Germline loops: CDR1 SGHRS, CDR2 YFSETQ. CDR3 sequence reads: CASSLGDRNYGYTF. The CDR3 DNA reads TGCGCCAGCAGCTTGGGCGACAGAAACTATGGCTACACCTTC.

The chain combines TRBV4-1 with TRBJ1-1; unclear D gene. The CDR3 is 14 amino acids. Trimming took off 0 bases at V and 5 bases at J, with 10 bases between the two ends. Germline assignment: CDR1 MGHRA and CDR2 YSYEKL. This chain's CDR3 is CASSQESGWTEAFF. The CDR3 DNA is TGCGCCAGCAGCCAAGAATCGGGATGGACTGAAGCTTTCTTT.

The CDR3 coding sequence is TGTGCCTGCTGGAGAAACCATGAGCAGTTCTTC. Amino acid sequence: CACWRNHEQFF. The gene calls are TRBV28 and TRBJ2-1; the D is unclear. Germline V gene lookup returns CDR1 MDHEN and CDR2 SYDVKM. Trimming removed 11 bases at V and 8 bases at J, with 13 bases between. The CDR3 length is 11 residues.

CDR3 protein: CASNSGRIRKRGEEKLFF. DNA for the CDR3: TGTGCCAGTAATTCAGGCAGGATCCGAAAGCGAGGGGAGGAAAAACTGTTTTTT. The gene calls are TRBV19 and TRBJ1-4; D may be TRBD1 (5 bases). Germline loops: CDR1 LNHDA, CDR2 SQIVND (reference sequence). The CDR3 covers 18 residues. Deletions cut 7 bases from V and 8 bases from J, with 29 bases between.

This rearrangement joins TRBV2 to TRBJ1-4; no clear D gene. The CDR3 length is 14 residues. Per the germline V gene, CDR1 is SNHLY and CDR2 is FYNNEI. Trimming took off 7 bases at V and 8 bases at J, with 17 bases between the two ends. CDR3: CASKTFGNEEKLFF. The DNA for the CDR3 is TGTGCCAGCAAAACCTTCGGGAATGAGGAAAAACTGTTTTTT.

This clone has just a few counts. This chain connects TRBV14 to TRBJ1-2, with D perhaps TRBD1 (6 bases). The V and J ends lost 2 bases and 5 bases respectively, with 15 bases between them. The CDR3 has 15 amino acids. Germline loops: CDR1 SGHDN, CDR2 FVKESK. The CDR3 loop reads CASSQLAWGLYGYTF. CDR3 DNA sequence: TGTGCCAGCAGCCAATTGGCCTGGGGGCTATATGGCTACACCTTC.

The chain joins TRBV4-1 to TRBJ1-5; D gene uncertain. The CDR3 extends over 14 amino acids. Germline CDR1 reads MGHRA; CDR2 reads YSYEKL. V was cut by 2 bases and J by 3 bases, with 8 bases left in between. The CDR3 here is CASSQSRTNQPQHF. The CDR3 coding sequence is TGCGCCAGCAGCCAATCACGGACCAATCAGCCCCAGCATTTT.

The gene calls are TRBV5-1 and TRBJ2-3; D is undetermined. Trimming stripped 0 bases from V and 5 bases from J, with 16 bases between. The CDR3 consists of 16 residues. Germline V gene lookup returns CDR1 SGHRS and CDR2 YFSETQ. The CDR3: CASSLAGDQAGDTQYF. For the CDR3, the DNA is TGCGCCAGCAGCTTGGCCGGTGACCAAGCAGGAGATACGCAGTATTTT.

This chain connects TRBV2 to TRBJ1-2, with TRBD1 as a possible D gene (6 bases). V lost 7 bases and J 6 bases, leaving 9 bases between the germline ends. The V gene's germline CDR1 is SNHLY and CDR2 FYNNEI. The CDR3 totals 11 residues. This chain's CDR3 is CASTGGDGYTF. Here the CDR3 DNA reads TGTGCCAGCACGGGGGGCGATGGCTACACCTTC.

This CDR3 is CATSDTKKTDTQYF. The CDR3 coding sequence is TGTGCCACCAGTGATACAAAAAAGACAGATACGCAGTATTTT. The J gene is TRBJ2-3, the V gene TRBV24-1; D gene ambiguous. V lost 3 bases and J lost 3, with 9 bases in between. The CDR3 runs to 14 residues. The germline V gene encodes CDR1 KGHDR and CDR2 SFDVKD.

The chain carries TRBV6-1 and TRBJ2-1; D call uncertain. This CDR3 has 12 residues. Germline V lookup: CDR1 MNHNS, CDR2 SASEGT. Trimming took 2 bases from V and 15 from J, leaving 14 bases between them. CDR3 residues: CASSESGAHWFF. In DNA form, the CDR3 reads TGTGCCAGCAGTGAATCCGGCGCTCACTGGTTCTTC.

The CDR3: CASSLGRTSGGYNEQFF. The CDR3 coding sequence is TGTGCCAGCAGCTTAGGGAGGACTAGCGGGGGATACAATGAGCAGTTCTTC. This chain connects TRBV7-2 to TRBJ2-1; 13 bases fit TRBD2. The V and J ends lost 1 base and 4 bases, in that order; junction bases with no gene match: 4. The CDR3 length is 17 residues. Germline lookup yields CDR1 SGHTA and CDR2 FQGNSA.

The chain uses TRBV5-6 and TRBJ1-4; the D gene is possibly TRBD1 (6 bases). Trimming stripped 0 bases from V and 7 bases from J, with 7 bases between. CDR3 size: 13 residues. Germline lookup yields CDR1 SGHDT and CDR2 YYEEEE. DNA for the CDR3: TGTGCCAGCAGCTTGGACAGGGTTGAAAAACTGTTTTTT. Translating gives CASSLDRVEKLFF.